Given below is one T cell receptor (beta chain) in context. These data come from a study of blood T cell repertoires in COVID-19. This table comes from immunoSEQ multiplex PCR, and its TCRdb copy is limited to in-frame clones, with some not included. The data contain 85,000 to 120,000 clones, more than 85% of them singletons. The CDR3 runs 15 residues. The germline CDR1 and CDR2 sequences are SGHTS and YDEGEE. Trimming shortened V by 1 base and J by 1 base, and 12 bases separated the two germline ends. The origin of this receptor is a man aged 18-30 years with acute or convalescent COVID-19. The sample comprised peripheral blood. This chain uses TRBV5-8 with TRBJ2-7, with a possible D match to TRBD2 (5 bases). The DNA for the CDR3 is TGTGCCAGCAGCTTGTCACCACGGGGTTCCTACGAGCAGTACTTC. Its protein product is CASSLSPRGSYEQYF. The full variable domain, with the rest looked up from reference TRBV5-8 and TRBJ2-7, is EAGVTQSPTHLIKTRGQQATLRCSPISGHTSVYWYQQALGLGLQFLLWYDEGEERNRGNFPPRFSGRQFPNYSSELNVNALELEDSALYLCASSLSPRGSYEQYFGPGTRLTVT.